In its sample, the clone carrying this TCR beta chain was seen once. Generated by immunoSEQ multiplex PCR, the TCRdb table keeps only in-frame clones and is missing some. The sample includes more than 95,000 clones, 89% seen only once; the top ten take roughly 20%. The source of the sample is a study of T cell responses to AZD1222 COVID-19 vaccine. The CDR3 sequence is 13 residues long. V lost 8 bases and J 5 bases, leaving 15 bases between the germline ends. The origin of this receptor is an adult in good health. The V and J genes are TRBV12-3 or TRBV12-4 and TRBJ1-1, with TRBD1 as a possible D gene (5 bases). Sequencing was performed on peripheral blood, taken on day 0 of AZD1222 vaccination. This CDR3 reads CASGRGGWTEAFF. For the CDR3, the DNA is TGTGCCAGCGGCCGGGGCGGATGGACTGAAGCTTTCTTT.